This TCR beta chain was captured in a study of spatial heterogeneity in lung cancer. About the research overall: As counted in raw reads, each unique TCR and UMI combination appeared more than ten times on average.

Time point here: sample taken at primary tumor resection. Unsorted whole RNA from tumor, nontumor lung or frozen PBMC underwent sequencing. Some 72 TRACERx patients with early, untreated non-small cell lung cancer donated samples. General study points: Ubiquitous expanded tumor TCRs showed up in blood more at resection than follow-up.

Every individual TCR cDNA molecule carried its own unique molecular identifier, which allowed correction of PCR and sequencing errors. From the 5' RACE reads, TCRdb called clonotypes with MiXCR, one entry per CDR3 protein. The repertoire holds tens of thousands of distinct CDR3 sequences, with about 8% as singletons. Of note for this clonotype: No antigen is known for it.

The sequences come from PBMCs, collected at surgery. The TCR originated in a female donor with early-stage non-small cell lung cancer.

For the CDR3, the DNA is TGTGCCAGCACGGAGGGCTTTGACAGAAACACTGAAGCTTTCTTT. This codes for CASTEGFDRNTEAFF. V and J are TRBV7-3 and TRBJ1-1; TRBD1 is a possible D gene (5 bases). Germline CDR1 and CDR2: SGHTA and FQGTGA. Trimming shortened V by 7 bases and J by 2 bases, and 17 bases separated the two germline ends. The length of the CDR3 is 15 residues. Using reference TRBV7-3 and TRBJ1-1 for the parts outside the CDR3, the full variable domain is GAGVSQTPSNKVTEKGKYVELRCDPISGHTALYWYRQSLGQGPEFLIYFQGTGAADDSGLPNDRFFAVRPEGSVSTLKIQRTERGDSAVYLCASTEGFDRNTEAFFGQGTRLTVV.